Below, 3 T cell receptor beta chains from the same sample are listed, as sequenced in a study of control samples from healthy donors and cancer patients. The assay was immunoSEQ multiplex PCR, and TCRdb's table has in-frame clones only and misses some. The sample consists of more than 75,000 clones, approximately 84% of them appearing once. The source material was PBMCs. The receptor set was obtained from a man between 65 and 80 years old with lung cancer.

This rearrangement joins TRBV11-3 to TRBJ2-2; 8 bases align to TRBD2. Germline CDR1 SGHNT, CDR2 YENEEA. The CDR3 sequence is 17 residues long. J lost 2 bases, V lost 5 bases, and 10 bases had no gene match. CDR3 nucleotides: TGTGCCAGCAGCGCTTCATACGGGGGGGATAACACCGGGGAGCTGTTTTTT. Encoded protein: CASSASYGGDNTGELFF.

The J gene is TRBJ1-1, the V gene TRBV7-9; no reliable D call. The CDR3 has 16 amino acids. Germline V gene lookup returns CDR1 SEHNR and CDR2 FQNEAQ (reference sequence). Between the trimmed V and J ends, which lost 0 bases and 3 bases, there was a span of 14 bases. The CDR3 reads CASSLAPGVKHTEAFF. CDR3 nucleotides: TGTGCCAGCAGCTTAGCGCCGGGAGTGAAGCACACTGAAGCTTTCTTT. The complete variable domain, with remaining parts taken from reference TRBV7-9 and TRBJ1-1, reads DTGVSQNPRHKITKRGQNVTFRCDPISEHNRLYWYRQTLGQGPEFLTYFQNEAQLEKSRLLSDRFSAERPKGSFSTLEIQRTEQGDSAMYLCASSLAPGVKHTEAFFGQGTRLTVV.

J is TRBJ1-1 and V is TRBV12-3 or TRBV12-4, with D tentatively TRBD1 (5 bases). V gave up 6 bases and J gave up 3 bases, with 8 bases separating them. The CDR3 is 12 residues long. The CDR3 nucleotides are TGTGCCAGCAGCCAGGGATACACTGAAGCTTTCTTT. As protein: CASSQGYTEAFF.